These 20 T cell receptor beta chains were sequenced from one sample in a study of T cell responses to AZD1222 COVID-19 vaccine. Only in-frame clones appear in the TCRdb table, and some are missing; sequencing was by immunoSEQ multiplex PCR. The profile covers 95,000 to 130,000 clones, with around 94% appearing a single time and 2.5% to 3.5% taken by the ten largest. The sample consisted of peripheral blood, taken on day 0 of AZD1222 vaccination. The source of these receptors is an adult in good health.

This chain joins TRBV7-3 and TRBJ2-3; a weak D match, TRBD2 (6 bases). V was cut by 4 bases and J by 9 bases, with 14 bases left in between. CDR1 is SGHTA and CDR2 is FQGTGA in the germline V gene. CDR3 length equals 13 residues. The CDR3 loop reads CASSSQEAGTQYF. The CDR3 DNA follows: TGTGCCAGCAGCTCACAGGAGGCGGGGACGCAGTATTTT.

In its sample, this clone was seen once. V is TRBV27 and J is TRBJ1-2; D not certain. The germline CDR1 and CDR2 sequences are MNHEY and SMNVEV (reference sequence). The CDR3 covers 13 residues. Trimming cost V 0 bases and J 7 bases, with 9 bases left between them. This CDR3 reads CASSLSTISGYTF. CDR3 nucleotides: TGTGCCAGCAGTTTATCCACAATCTCTGGCTACACCTTC.

This chain's CDR3 is CASSLGGGQYGYTF. The CDR3 nucleotides are TGTGCCAGCAGTTTAGGAGGGGGGCAGTATGGCTACACCTTC. The V and J genes are TRBV28 and TRBJ1-2; tentative D call: TRBD1 (6 bases). Deletions cut 2 bases from V and 5 bases from J, with 12 bases between. Germline CDR1 MDHEN, CDR2 SYDVKM. The CDR3 has 14 amino acids.

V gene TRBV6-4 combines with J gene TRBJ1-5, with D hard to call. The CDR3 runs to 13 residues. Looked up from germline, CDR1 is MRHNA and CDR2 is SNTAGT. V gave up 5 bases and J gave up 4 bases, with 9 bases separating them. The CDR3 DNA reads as TGTGCCAGCAGTCCCCAGCAGAATCAGCCCCAGCATTTT. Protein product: CASSPQQNQPQHF.

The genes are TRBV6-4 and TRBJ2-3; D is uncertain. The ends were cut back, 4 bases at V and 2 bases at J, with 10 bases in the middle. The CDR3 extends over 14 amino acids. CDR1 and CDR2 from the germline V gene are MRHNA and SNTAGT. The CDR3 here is CASSGSTDTDTQYF. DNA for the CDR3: TGTGCCAGCAGTGGTAGTACGGACACAGATACGCAGTATTTT.

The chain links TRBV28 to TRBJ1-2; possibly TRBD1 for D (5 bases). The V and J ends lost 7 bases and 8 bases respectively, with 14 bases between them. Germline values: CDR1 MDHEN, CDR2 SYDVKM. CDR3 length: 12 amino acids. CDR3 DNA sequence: TGTGCCAGCAATTTTGGGGACTCGGGCTACACCTTC. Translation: CASNFGDSGYTF.

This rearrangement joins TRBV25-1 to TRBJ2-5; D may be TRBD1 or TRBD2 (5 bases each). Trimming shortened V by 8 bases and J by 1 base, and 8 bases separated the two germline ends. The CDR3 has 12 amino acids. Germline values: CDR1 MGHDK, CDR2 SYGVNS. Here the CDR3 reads CASGDVQETQYF. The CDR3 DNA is TGTGCCAGCGGGGACGTCCAAGAGACCCAGTACTTC.

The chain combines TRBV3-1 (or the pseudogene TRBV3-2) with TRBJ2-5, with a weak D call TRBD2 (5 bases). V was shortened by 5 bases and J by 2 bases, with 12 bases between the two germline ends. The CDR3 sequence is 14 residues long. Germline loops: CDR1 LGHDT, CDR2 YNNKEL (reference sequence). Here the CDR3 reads CASSLLGGQETQYF. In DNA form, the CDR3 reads TGTGCCAGCAGCTTACTAGGTGGGCAAGAGACCCAGTACTTC.

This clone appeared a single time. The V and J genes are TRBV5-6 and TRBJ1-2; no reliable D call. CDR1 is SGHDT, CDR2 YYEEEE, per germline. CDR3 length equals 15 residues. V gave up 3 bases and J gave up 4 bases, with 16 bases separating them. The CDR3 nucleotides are TGTGCCAGCAGCTGGGGAGGTACAGAGACCTATGGCTACACCTTC. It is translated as CASSWGGTETYGYTF.

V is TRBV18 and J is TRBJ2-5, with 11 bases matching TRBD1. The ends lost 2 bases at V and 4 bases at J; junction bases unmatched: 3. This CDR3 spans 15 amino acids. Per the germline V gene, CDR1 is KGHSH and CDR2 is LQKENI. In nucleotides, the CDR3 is TGTGCCAGCTCACCAGGGACAGGGGGTCGAGAGACCCAGTACTTC. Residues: CASSPGTGGRETQYF.

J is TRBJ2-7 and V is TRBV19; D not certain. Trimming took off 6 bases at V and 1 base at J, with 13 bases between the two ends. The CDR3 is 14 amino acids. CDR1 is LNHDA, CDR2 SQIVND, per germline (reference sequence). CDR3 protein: CASRWEGRSYEQYF. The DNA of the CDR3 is TGTGCCAGTAGGTGGGAAGGGCGTTCCTACGAGCAGTACTTC.

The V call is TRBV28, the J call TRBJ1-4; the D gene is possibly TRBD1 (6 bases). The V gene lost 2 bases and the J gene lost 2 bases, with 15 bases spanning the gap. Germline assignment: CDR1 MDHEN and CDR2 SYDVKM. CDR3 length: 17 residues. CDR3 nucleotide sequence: TGTGCCAGCAGTTTAATTGGAAGGGGGTCGACTAATGAAAAACTGTTTTTT. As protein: CASSLIGRGSTNEKLFF. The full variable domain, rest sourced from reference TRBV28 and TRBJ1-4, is DVKVTQSSRYLVKRTGEKVFLECVQDMDHENMFWYRQDPGLGLRLIYFSYDVKMKEKGDIPEGYSVSREKKERFSLILESASTNQTSMYLCASSLIGRGSTNEKLFFGSGTQLSVL.

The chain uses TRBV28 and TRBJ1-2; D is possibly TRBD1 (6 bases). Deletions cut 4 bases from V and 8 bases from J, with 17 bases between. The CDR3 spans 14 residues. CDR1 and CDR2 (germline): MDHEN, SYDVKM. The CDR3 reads CASSSRQANRGYTF. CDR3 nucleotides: TGTGCCAGCAGTTCCAGACAGGCTAATAGGGGCTACACCTTC.

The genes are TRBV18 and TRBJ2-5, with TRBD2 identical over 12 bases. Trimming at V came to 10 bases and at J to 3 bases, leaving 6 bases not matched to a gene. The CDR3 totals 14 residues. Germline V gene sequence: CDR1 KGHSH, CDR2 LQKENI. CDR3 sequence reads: CATTGLAGKETQYF. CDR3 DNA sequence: TGTGCCACGACCGGACTAGCGGGAAAAGAGACCCAGTACTTC.

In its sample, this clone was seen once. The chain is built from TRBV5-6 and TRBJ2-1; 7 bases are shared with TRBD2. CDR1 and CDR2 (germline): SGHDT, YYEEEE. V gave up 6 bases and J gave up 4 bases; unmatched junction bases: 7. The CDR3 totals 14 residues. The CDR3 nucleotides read TGTGCCAGCACCGGCGGGAGTGGGTACAATGAGCAGTTCTTC. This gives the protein CASTGGSGYNEQFF.

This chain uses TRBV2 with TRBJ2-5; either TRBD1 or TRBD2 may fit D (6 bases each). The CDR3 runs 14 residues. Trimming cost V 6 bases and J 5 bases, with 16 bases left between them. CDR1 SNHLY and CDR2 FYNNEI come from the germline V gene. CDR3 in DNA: TGTGCCAGCAGCTCGAGGGGGGATTGGGAGACCCAGTACTTC. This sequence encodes CASSSRGDWETQYF.

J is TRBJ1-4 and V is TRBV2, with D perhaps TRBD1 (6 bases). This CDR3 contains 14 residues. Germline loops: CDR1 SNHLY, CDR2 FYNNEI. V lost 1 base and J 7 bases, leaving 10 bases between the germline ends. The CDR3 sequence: CASSEGGAPEKLFF. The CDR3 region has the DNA TGTGCCAGCAGTGAAGGGGGGGCGCCTGAAAAACTGTTTTTT.

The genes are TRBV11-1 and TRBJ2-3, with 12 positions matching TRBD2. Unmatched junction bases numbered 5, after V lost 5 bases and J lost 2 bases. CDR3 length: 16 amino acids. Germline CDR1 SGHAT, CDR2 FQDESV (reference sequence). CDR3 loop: CASSGRLAGDTDTQYF. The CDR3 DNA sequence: TGTGCCAGCAGCGGACGACTAGCGGGGGACACAGATACGCAGTATTTT.

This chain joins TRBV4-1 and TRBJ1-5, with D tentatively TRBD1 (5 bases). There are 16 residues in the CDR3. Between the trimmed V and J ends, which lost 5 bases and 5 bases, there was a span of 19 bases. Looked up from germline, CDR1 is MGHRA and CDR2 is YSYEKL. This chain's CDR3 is CASSEGTLGGHQPQHF. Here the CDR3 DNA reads TGCGCCAGCAGCGAAGGGACGTTGGGGGGTCATCAGCCCCAGCATTTT.

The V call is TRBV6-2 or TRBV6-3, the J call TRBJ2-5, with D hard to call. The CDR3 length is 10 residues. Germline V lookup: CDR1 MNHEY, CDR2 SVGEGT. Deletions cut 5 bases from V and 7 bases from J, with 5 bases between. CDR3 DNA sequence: TGTGCCAGCAGTGGGCGGACCCAGTACTTC. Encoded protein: CASSGRTQYF.